This TCR beta chain was found in a study of T-cell reconstitution after alpha-beta-depleted transplantation in children (dated by TCRdb to 2016 to 2017). As for the study more broadly: Using TCR repertoire profiling, the study quantitatively followed how T-cell immune reconstitution unfolded in children after TCRalphabeta/CD19-depleted allogeneic hematopoietic cell transplantation.

Comments on this clonotype: The specificity of this receptor is unknown. Base-call qualities are not available, and no considerably larger clone is one nucleotide away.

For CDR1 and CDR2, the germline V gene lists SGHRS and YFSETQ. The CDR3 numbers 14 residues from cysteine through phenylalanine. The sequence is cut down to CDR3 DNA, 42 bases in frame from base 1. Relative to germline, V is 5 bases shorter and J is 7 bases shorter, with 16 bases between their ends. The protocol used for the library was PCR. Sequencing instrument: Illumina HiSeq 2500. TCR libraries were prepared with molecular barcoding, using unique molecular identifiers to normalize TCRbeta repertoire quantification. TCRdb passed the public sequencing reads through fastp at Q25 and MiXCR, retaining productive beta sequences. Records with the same CDR3 protein are collapsed into one entry carrying the most frequent genes and DNA. In all, the sample holds some 390,000 distinct CDR3 sequences, and roughly 20% of those were seen once. Around 4% of the sample comes from the top ten.

The TCR was taken from a human donor who donated a stem cell graft to a child with acute myeloid leukemia. The sample in question was PBMCs from the stem cell graft donor, obtained from the stem cell graft. The rearranged segments are TRBV5-1 and TRBJ2-1, and possibly TRBD1, on 6 matching bases. The DNA reads as follows: TGCGCCAGCAGTTGGGGGCAATGGGGTAATGAGCAGTTCTTC. Its amino acids are CASSWGQWGNEQFF.